This paragraph covers one T cell receptor (beta chain) sequence. Its antigen remains unknown. The data were obtained in a study of T cell responses to AZD1222 COVID-19 vaccine. Study-wide points: Spike-specific TCR depth and breadth grew after two AZD1222 doses. None of the repertoires were sampled until the peak T cell response had passed. White British ancestry dominated among donors, who included more females, and clonal diversity was possibly underestimated. Just six people given AZD1222 tested seropositive at baseline.

TCRdb's copy holds only in-frame clones and misses some; the assay was immunoSEQ multiplex PCR. The sample consists of some 130,000 clones, 80% to 90% of them appearing once. The CDR3 covers 15 residues. The V gene end was trimmed by 3 bases and the J gene end by 2 bases; junction bases not matched to a gene: 6. CDR1 is DFQATT, CDR2 SNEGSKA, per germline (reference sequence). The source was peripheral blood, collected 28 days after the second AZD1222 dose. The chain is built from TRBV20-1 and TRBJ2-7, with 11 bases matching TRBD2. The receptor comes from an adult who received the AZD1222 COVID-19 vaccine. The CDR3 sequence is CSASFLAGGTYEQYF. As DNA, the CDR3 is TGCAGTGCTAGTTTCCTAGCGGGAGGCACCTACGAGCAGTACTTC.